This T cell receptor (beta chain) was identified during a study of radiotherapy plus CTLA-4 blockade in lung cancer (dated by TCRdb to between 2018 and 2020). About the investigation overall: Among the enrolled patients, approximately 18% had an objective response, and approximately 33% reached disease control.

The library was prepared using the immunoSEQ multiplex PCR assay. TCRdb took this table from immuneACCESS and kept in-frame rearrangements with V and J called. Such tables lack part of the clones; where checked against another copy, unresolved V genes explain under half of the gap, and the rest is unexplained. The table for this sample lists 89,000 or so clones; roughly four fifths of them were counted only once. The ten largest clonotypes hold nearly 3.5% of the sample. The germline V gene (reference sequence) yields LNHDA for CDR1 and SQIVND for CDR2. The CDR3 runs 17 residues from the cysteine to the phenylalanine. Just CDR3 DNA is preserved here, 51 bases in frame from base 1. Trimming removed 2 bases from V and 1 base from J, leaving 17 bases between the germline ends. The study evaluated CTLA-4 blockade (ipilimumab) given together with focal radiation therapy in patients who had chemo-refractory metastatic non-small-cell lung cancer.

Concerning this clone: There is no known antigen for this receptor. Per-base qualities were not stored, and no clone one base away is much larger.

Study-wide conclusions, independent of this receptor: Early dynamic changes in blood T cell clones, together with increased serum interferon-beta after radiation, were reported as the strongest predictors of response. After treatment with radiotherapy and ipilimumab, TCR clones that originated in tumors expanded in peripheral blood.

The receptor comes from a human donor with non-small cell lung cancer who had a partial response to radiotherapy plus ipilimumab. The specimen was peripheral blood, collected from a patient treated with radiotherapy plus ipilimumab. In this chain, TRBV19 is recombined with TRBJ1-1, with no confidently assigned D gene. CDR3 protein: CASSIPPASGGNTEAFF. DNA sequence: TGTGCCAGTAGTATACCCCCAGCCTCCGGAGGGAACACTGAAGCTTTCTTT.